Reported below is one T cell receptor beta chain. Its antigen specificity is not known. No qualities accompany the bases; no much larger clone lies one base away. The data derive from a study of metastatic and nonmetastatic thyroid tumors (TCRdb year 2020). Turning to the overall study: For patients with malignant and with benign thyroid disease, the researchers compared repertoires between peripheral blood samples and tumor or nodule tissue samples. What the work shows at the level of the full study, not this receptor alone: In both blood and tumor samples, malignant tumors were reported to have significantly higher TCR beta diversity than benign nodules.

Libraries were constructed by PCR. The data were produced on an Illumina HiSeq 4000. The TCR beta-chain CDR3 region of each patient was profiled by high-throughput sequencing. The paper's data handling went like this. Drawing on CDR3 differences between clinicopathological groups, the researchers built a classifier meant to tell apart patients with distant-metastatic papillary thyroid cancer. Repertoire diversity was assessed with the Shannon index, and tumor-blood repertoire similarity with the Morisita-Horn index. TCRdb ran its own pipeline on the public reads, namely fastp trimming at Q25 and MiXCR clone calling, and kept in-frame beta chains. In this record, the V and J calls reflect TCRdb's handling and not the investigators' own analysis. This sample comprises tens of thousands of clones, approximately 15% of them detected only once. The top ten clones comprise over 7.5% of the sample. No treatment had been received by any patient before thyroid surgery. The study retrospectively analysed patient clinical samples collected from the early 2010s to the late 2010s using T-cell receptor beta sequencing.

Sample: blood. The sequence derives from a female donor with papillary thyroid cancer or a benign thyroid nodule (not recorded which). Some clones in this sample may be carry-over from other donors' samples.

The CDR3 region: CATRSSRDRGNNEQFF. The DNA is TGTGCCACCCGCTCTAGCCGGGACAGGGGCAACAATGAGCAGTTCTTC. The chain links TRBV5-4 with TRBJ2-1, and 10 junctional nucleotides match TRBD1. Trimming accounts for 9 bases at V and 5 bases at J, while the number of junction bases matched to no gene is 14. CDR1 and CDR2 are read off the germline V gene (reference sequence) as SGHNT and YYREEE. Including cysteine and phenylalanine, the CDR3 has 16 amino acids. The read is trimmed to its CDR3 DNA, 48 bases read in frame from base 1.